The 10 T cell receptor beta chains reported below all come from one sample, sequenced in a study of Ad26.COV2.S vaccination and SARS-CoV-2 variants. TCRdb's table, derived via immunoSEQ multiplex PCR, lists solely in-frame clones and lacks some. The table records about 350,000 clones, approximately 86% of them present only once. Treatment defined: some 20 received Ad26.COV2.S at low or high dose, single or two shots; about five received placebo; per-sample allocation not given. The study sampled participants on day 63 after the first vaccine or placebo injection. The sample consisted of peripheral blood, taken in a trial of Ad26.COV2.S vaccine versus placebo. Source of these receptors: a person aged 18-60 years who received the Ad26.COV2.S COVID-19 vaccine or a placebo.

This rearrangement joins TRBV15 to TRBJ1-3; no clear D gene. The CDR3 is made up of 16 amino acids. The germline V gene has CDR1 LNHNV and CDR2 YYDKDF (reference sequence). Trimming left V 0 bases short and J 4 bases short, with 13 bases between. The CDR3 here is CATSRDVVIAGNTIYF. The CDR3 region has the DNA TGTGCCACCAGCAGAGATGTGGTCATAGCAGGAAACACCATATATTTT.

This clone was seen only a few times. V is TRBV5-4 and J is TRBJ2-1, with TRBD2 identical over 7 bases. The CDR3 sequence is 14 residues long. J gave up 9 bases and V 0 bases, and 6 bases lay outside the gene matches. Germline CDR1 reads SGHNT; CDR2 reads YYREEE (reference sequence). The CDR3 nucleotides are TGTGCCAGCAGCTTGGGGGACTACAAATCTGAGCAGTTCTTC. It yields the protein CASSLGDYKSEQFF.

This chain connects TRBV6-1 to TRBJ1-3; D remains unclear. The V end lost 0 bases, the J end lost 10 bases, and 13 bases lay between the germline ends. CDR1 is MNHNS, CDR2 SASEGT, per germline. The CDR3 loop spans 14 amino acids. The CDR3 region is CASSEALSPGTIYF. The CDR3, as DNA: TGTGCCAGCAGTGAAGCTTTATCCCCGGGTACCATATATTTT.

This chain uses TRBV19 with TRBJ2-1, with D perhaps matching TRBD1 or TRBD2 (5 bases each). This CDR3 region has 13 residues. Germline CDR1 LNHDA, CDR2 SQIVND (reference sequence). V shed 9 bases and J shed 6 bases, with 15 bases lying between them. CDR3 residues: CASGASRSNEQFF. As DNA, the CDR3 is TGTGCCAGCGGGGCTAGTCGGTCCAATGAGCAGTTCTTC.

This clone has just one count. The rearrangement links TRBV5-1 to TRBJ1-4; D gene ambiguous. The V gene lost 0 bases and the J gene lost 4 bases, with 25 bases spanning the gap. Germline V gene data show CDR1 as SGHRS and CDR2 as YFSETQ. The CDR3 runs to 20 residues. The CDR3 DNA reads TGCGCCAGCAGCTTGGCCGCCAGAGGGAGGAACCACCCCGATAATGAAAAACTGTTTTTT. As protein: CASSLAARGRNHPDNEKLFF.

The V gene is TRBV29-1, the J gene TRBJ2-7; tentative D call: TRBD1 (5 bases). This CDR3 has 12 residues. In germline, CDR1 is SQVTM, CDR2 ANQGSEA. V was trimmed by 4 bases and J by 3 bases, leaving 10 bases between them. CDR3 amino acids: CSVASQGYEQYF. Here the CDR3 DNA reads TGCAGCGTTGCTTCTCAGGGCTACGAGCAGTACTTC.

The rearrangement links TRBV24-1 to TRBJ1-2; TRBD1 is a possible D gene (6 bases). V was cut by 3 bases and J by 3 bases, with 13 bases left in between. CDR1 and CDR2 from the germline V gene are KGHDR and SFDVKD. The CDR3 runs 15 residues. In DNA form, the CDR3 reads TGTGCCACCAGTGATCAATCTGGACAGCACTATGGCTACACCTTC. It is translated as CATSDQSGQHYGYTF.

This chain connects TRBV7-2 to TRBJ2-5; 11 nucleotides align to TRBD2. Germline CDR1 SGHTA, CDR2 FQGNSA. V lost 5 bases to trimming and J lost 4 bases; unmatched junction nucleotides: 6. CDR3 length equals 15 residues. The CDR3 loop reads CASSAYTSGRETQYF. For the CDR3, the DNA is TGTGCCAGCAGCGCATATACTAGCGGGAGAGAGACCCAGTACTTC.

Only one count was recorded for this clone. The V call is TRBV27, the J call TRBJ2-7; TRBD2 agrees at 7 bases. Germline V CDR1 and CDR2: MNHEY, SMNVEV (reference sequence). The CDR3 has 13 residues. The junction had 4 bases not matched to a gene; V was cut back by 6 bases and J by 2 bases. The DNA of the CDR3 is TGTGCCAGCAGAAGAGCGGGAACCTACGAGCAGTACTTC. As protein: CASRRAGTYEQYF.

This chain links TRBV11-1 with TRBJ2-2; 7 bases are shared with TRBD2. J gave up 3 bases and V 2 bases, and 6 bases lay outside the gene matches. Germline V CDR1 and CDR2: SGHAT, FQDESV (reference sequence). This CDR3 comprises 16 residues. The CDR3 loop reads CASSLFVRGDTGELFF. In nucleotides, the CDR3 is TGTGCCAGCAGCTTATTCGTACGGGGGGACACCGGGGAGCTGTTTTTT.